The clone carrying this TCR beta chain was picked up a small number of times. TCRdb fed the RT-PCR reads into MiXCR, producing one record per CDR3 protein. The sample includes over 650,000 distinct CDR3 sequences, around a sixth of them seen just once. The V segment lost 7 bases and the J segment 5 bases; nucleotides outside the gene matches: 8. The germline V gene has CDR1 SQVTM and CDR2 ANQGSEA. This CDR3 has 13 amino acids. This record belongs to a study of response to subunit inactivated influenza vaccine. The rearrangement joins TRBV29-1 to TRBJ1-2; 9 bases map to TRBD1. The origin of this receptor is a man between 50 and 59 years old who received an inactivated influenza vaccine. The sample was PBMCs from blood, taken less than 6 days after vaccination. Here the CDR3 reads CSAKQGAGYGYTF. The CDR3, as DNA: TGCAGCGCAAAACAGGGGGCAGGTTATGGCTACACCTTC.